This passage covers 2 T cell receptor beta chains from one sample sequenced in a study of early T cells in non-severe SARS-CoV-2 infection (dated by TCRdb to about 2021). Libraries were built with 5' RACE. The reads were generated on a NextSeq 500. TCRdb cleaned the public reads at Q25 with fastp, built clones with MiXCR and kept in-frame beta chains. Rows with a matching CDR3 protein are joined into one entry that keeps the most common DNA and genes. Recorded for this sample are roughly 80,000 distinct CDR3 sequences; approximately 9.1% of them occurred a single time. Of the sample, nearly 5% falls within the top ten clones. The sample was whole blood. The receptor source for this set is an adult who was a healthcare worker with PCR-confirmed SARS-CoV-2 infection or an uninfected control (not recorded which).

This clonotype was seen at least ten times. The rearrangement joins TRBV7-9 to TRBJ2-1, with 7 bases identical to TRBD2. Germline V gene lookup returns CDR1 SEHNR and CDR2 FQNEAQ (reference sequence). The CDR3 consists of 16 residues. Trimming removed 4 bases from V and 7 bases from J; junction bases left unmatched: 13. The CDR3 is CASSSPRGFGENEQFF. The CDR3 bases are TGTGCCAGCAGCTCCCCGCGGGGGTTCGGGGAGAATGAGCAGTTCTTC.

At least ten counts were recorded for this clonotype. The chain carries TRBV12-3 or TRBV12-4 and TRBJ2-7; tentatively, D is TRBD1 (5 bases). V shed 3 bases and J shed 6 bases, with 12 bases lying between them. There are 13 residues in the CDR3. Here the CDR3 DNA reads TGTGCCAGCAGTTTCCCCAGGGCAGGCGAGCAGTACTTC. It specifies CASSFPRAGEQYF.